The present entry profiles one T cell receptor (beta chain) with its context. This clone turned up a few times. Its cognate antigen has yet to be identified. Nothing much larger sits one base from this clone, and base qualities are not available. Patients with a history of autoimmune disease or receiving systemic immunosuppression were excluded from the trial. In every dose cohort, peripheral blood was drawn for TCR sequencing at baseline, cycle 4 day 1, and cycle 7 day 1. The samples were drawn from a first-in-human, open-label, multicenter phase I dose-escalation trial of ivuxolimab. Adults with locally advanced or metastatic melanoma, renal cell carcinoma, hepatocellular carcinoma or head and neck squamous cell carcinoma were enrolled in the trial. Before TCR sequencing, CD4+ and CD8+ T cells were separately sorted from peripheral blood. This record comes from a study of OX40 agonist ivuxolimab in advanced cancers. As for the study more broadly: The costimulatory receptor OX40 (CD134) was targeted by ivuxolimab, a fully human IgG2 agonistic monoclonal antibody. Patients were allowed to have had prior anti-PD-1, anti-PD-L1 or anti-CTLA-4 therapy, and 40% of the dose-escalation patients had been treated with checkpoint inhibitors. In the dose-escalation cohort, 75% to 90% of patients were male, and the mean age was approximately 60 years with a range of 23 to 79. Intravenous ivuxolimab was administered to patients every 2 weeks at six dose levels: 0.01, 0.1, 0.3, 1.5, 3 and 10 mg/kg. The point of sequencing TCRbeta in the periphery was to test whether ivuxolimab changed TCR sequence diversity and drove clonal T-cell expansion. The paper covers the monotherapy dose-escalation part of the phase I ivuxolimab trial, which included N of about 56 patients. Three dose-escalation patients achieved partial responses, one with hepatocellular carcinoma and two with cutaneous melanoma. Of the approximately 50 patients in dose escalation, some 20 had hepatocellular carcinoma, some 15 had melanoma, 9 had renal cell carcinoma and 9 had head and neck cancer.

Genomic DNA was extracted from sorted cells for sequencing of the TCRbeta CDR3 region. The immunoSEQ Assay was used to sequence the TCRbeta CDR3 regions. This is the immuneACCESS table as TCRdb keeps it, with only in-frame sequences that have V and J called. A part of the clones is gone; compared with another copy, unresolved V genes explain less than half, and the rest is unexplained. The sample includes over 55,000 clones, with approximately 90% observed a single time. The ten largest clones represent around 2.2% of the sample. Here is what the overall study found, with its caveats: In the 0.1-3.0 mg/kg groups, partial responders were among the patients with the lowest normalized peripheral clonal expansion, particularly in CD8+ T cells. Low levels of normalized T-cell clonal expansion were also seen in some patients who did not respond. At doses of 0.1 to 3.0 mg/kg, clonal expansion of both CD4+ and CD8+ T cells in blood was seen between baseline and week 6. After ivuxolimab, more expanded clones were found on average in CD8+ T cells than in CD4+ T cells. Antigen specificity was not determined for the clonally expanded peripheral T cells.

The TCR sequence derives from an adult with an advanced solid tumor such as melanoma, head and neck, liver or kidney cancer. This specimen consisted of CD4+ or CD8+ T cells sorted from blood, obtained in a trial of the OX40 agonist ivuxolimab.

The CDR3 region has the sequence CASSYEGDYGYTF. The DNA sequence is TGTGCCAGCAGTTACGAGGGGGACTATGGCTACACCTTC. Rearrangement joined TRBV6-6 to TRBJ1-2; TRBD1 is a weak D gene call, 6 bases matching. The CDR3 numbers 13 residues from cysteine through phenylalanine. Of the read, only the CDR3 DNA is kept; its 39 bases are in frame from base 1. The germline V gene (reference sequence) sets CDR1 to MNHNY and CDR2 to SVGAGI. V is cut by 2 bases and J by 3 bases, and the space between the germline ends is 7 bases.